These 9 T cell receptor beta chains came from one sample sequenced in a study of CD8+ T cells in alopecia areata. Extracted RNA was reverse transcribed, and the resulting cDNA served as sequencing template. TCRdb keeps only in-frame clones here, not all; method: immunoSEQ multiplex PCR. The table includes around 190,000 clones, 60% detected once. Stated treatment: oral pan-JAK inhibitor, 5-10 mg twice daily. The sequenced sample was CD4+ T cells sorted from blood, obtained at week 24, from a patient treated with tofacitinib. These receptor sequences come from a human donor with alopecia areata.

The genes are TRBV10-2 and TRBJ2-3; D is unresolved. Germline values: CDR1 WSHSY, CDR2 SAAADI. The CDR3 length is 16 residues. V gave up 2 bases and J gave up 0 bases, with 12 bases separating them. CDR3 amino acids: CASSEGRASSTDTQYF. CDR3 nucleotide sequence: TGCGCCAGCAGTGAGGGCAGAGCTTCTAGCACAGATACGCAGTATTTT.

This clone was observed a few times. The chain links TRBV4-2 to TRBJ2-7; 13 bases fit TRBD2. This CDR3 has 16 residues. Germline loops: CDR1 LGHNA, CDR2 YNFKEQ. J gave up 2 bases and V 5 bases, and 6 bases lay outside the gene matches. DNA of the CDR3: TGTGCCAGCAGCTCCCGACTAGCGGGGGGCACCTACGAGCAGTACTTC. This codes for CASSSRLAGGTYEQYF.

The V call is TRBV29-1, the J call TRBJ1-5; a weak D match, TRBD1 (6 bases). The V end was cut by 3 bases, the J end by 3 bases, with 12 bases between. This CDR3 spans 14 amino acids. The germline CDR1 and CDR2 sequences are SQVTM and ANQGSEA. The DNA for the CDR3 is TGCAGCGTTGATGGAGGACAGCCCAATCAGCCCCAGCATTTT. Translation: CSVDGGQPNQPQHF.

The genes are TRBV6-1 and TRBJ1-2; TRBD1 matches 9 bases. Germline trimming cut 2 bases from V and 8 bases from J; bases unmatched to any gene: 3. CDR3 length equals 13 residues. Germline assignment: CDR1 MNHNS and CDR2 SASEGT. CDR3 sequence: CASSETTGGGYTF. In DNA, the CDR3 is TGTGCCAGCAGTGAAACTACAGGGGGCGGCTACACCTTC.

This chain joins TRBV30 and TRBJ2-2; the D gene is possibly TRBD1 (6 bases). V lost 0 bases to trimming and J lost 1 base, with 12 bases between them. The CDR3 extends over 16 amino acids. Per germline, CDR1 GTSNPN and CDR2 SVGIG (reference sequence). The CDR3 sequence is CAWSVRQGRNTGELFF. The CDR3 bases are TGTGCCTGGAGTGTCAGGCAGGGGAGGAACACCGGGGAGCTGTTTTTT.

There are a few counts of this clone. The chain recombines TRBV7-6 with TRBJ1-3; D is uncertain. V dropped 2 bases and J dropped 2 bases, with 13 bases sitting between them. The CDR3 has 16 residues. Germline V CDR1 and CDR2: SGHVS, FNYEAQ. The CDR3, as DNA: TGTGCCAGCAGCTTACAGTTGGGTAGCGCTGGAAACACCATATATTTT. As protein: CASSLQLGSAGNTIYF.

The chain recombines TRBV29-1 with TRBJ1-5; TRBD1 might be the D (6 bases). Germline V gene sequence: CDR1 SQVTM, CDR2 ANQGSEA. V lost 4 bases to trimming and J lost 2 bases, with 12 bases between them. This CDR3 has 14 amino acids. The CDR3 is CSVGSGAGNQPQHF. DNA for the CDR3: TGCAGCGTTGGTTCAGGGGCCGGCAATCAGCCCCAGCATTTT. Based on the CDR3 plus reference TRBV29-1 and TRBJ1-5, the full variable domain is SAVISQKPSRDICQRGTSLTIQCQVDSQVTMMFWYRQQPGQSLTLIATANQGSEATYESGFVIDKFPISRPNLTFSTLTVSNMSPEDSSIYLCSVGSGAGNQPQHFGDGTRLSIL.

This clone has more than one count but fewer than ten. The chain joins TRBV11-2 to TRBJ2-5, with TRBD2 as a possible D gene (5 bases). CDR1 and CDR2 from the germline V gene are SGHAT and FQNNGV. V lost 0 bases and J 10 bases, leaving 9 bases between the germline ends. This CDR3 region has 12 residues. This CDR3 is CASSLDLGSQYF. In DNA form, the CDR3 reads TGTGCCAGCAGCTTAGATCTTGGGAGCCAGTACTTC.

The chain employs TRBV29-1 and TRBJ1-2; the D gene is possibly TRBD1 (6 bases). CDR1 SQVTM and CDR2 ANQGSEA come from the germline V gene. The CDR3 is made up of 12 amino acids. V lost 3 bases and J lost 8, with 13 bases in between. This CDR3 reads CSVDRGDVGYTF. DNA for the CDR3: TGCAGCGTTGACAGGGGAGACGTCGGCTACACCTTC.